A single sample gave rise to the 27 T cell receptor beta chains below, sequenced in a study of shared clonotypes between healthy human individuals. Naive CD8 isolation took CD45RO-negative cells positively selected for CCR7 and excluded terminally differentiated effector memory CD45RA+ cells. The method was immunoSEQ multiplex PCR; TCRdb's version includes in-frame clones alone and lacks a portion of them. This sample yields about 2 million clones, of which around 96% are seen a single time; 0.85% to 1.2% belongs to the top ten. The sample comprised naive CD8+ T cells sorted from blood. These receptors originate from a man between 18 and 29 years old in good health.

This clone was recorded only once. CDR3 in DNA: TGTGCCAGCAGTTACTTGTCAGGGGGAATTGACGGGGAGCTGTTTTTT. Encoded protein: CASSYLSGGIDGELFF. The chain links TRBV6-5 to TRBJ2-2, with TRBD1 matching over 7 bases. V lost 1 base to trimming and J lost 7 bases; unmatched junction nucleotides: 9. The CDR3 length is 16 residues. Germline V gene sequence: CDR1 MNHEY, CDR2 SVGAGI.

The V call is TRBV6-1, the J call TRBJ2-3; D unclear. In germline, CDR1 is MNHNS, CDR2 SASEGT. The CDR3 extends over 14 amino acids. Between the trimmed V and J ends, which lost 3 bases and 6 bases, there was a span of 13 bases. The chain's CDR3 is CASSDYNLRDTQYF. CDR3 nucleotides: TGTGCCAGCAGTGACTACAACCTCCGGGATACGCAGTATTTT.

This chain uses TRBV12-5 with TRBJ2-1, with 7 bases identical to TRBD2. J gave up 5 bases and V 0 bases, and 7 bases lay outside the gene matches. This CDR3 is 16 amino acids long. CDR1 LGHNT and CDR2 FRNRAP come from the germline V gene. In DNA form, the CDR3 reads TGTGCTAGTGGTTTGGTAGCGGGGATGGGCCACAATGAGCAGTTCTTC. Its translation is CASGLVAGMGHNEQFF. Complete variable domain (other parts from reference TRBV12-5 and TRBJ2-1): DARVTQTPRHKVTEMGQEVTMRCQPILGHNTVFWYRQTMMQGLELLAYFRNRAPLDDSGMPKDRFSAEMPDATLATLKIQPSEPRDSAVYFCASGLVAGMGHNEQFFGPGTRLTVL.

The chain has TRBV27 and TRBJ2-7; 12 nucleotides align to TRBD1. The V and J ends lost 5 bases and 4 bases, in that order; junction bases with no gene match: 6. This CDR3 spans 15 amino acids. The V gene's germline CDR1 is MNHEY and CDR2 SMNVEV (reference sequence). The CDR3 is CASSGDRGPPYEQYF. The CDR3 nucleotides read TGTGCCAGCAGTGGGGACAGGGGGCCTCCTTACGAGCAGTACTTC.

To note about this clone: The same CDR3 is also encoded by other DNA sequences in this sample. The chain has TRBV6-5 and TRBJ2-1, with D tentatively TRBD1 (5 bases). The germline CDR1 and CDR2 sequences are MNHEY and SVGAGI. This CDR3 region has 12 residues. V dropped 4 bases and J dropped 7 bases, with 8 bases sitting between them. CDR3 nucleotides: TGTGCCAGCAGTTCAGGGCTGAATGAGCAGTTCTTC. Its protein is CASSSGLNEQFF.

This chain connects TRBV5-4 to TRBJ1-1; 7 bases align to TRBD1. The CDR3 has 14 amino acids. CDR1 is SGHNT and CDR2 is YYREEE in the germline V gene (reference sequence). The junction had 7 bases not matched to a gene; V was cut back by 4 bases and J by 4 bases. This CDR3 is CASSERGLGTEAFF. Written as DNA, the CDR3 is TGTGCCAGCAGCGAGAGGGGGCTTGGCACTGAAGCTTTCTTT.

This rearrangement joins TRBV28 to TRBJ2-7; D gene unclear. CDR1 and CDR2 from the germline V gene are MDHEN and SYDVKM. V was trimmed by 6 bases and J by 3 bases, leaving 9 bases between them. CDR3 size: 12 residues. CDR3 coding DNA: TGTGCCAGCAGCGCCTCCGGCTACGAGCAGTACTTC. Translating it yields CASSASGYEQYF.

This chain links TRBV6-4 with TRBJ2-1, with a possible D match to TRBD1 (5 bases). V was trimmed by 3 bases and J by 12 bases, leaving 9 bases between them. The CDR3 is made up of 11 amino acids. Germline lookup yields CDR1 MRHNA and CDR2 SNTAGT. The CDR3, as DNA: TGTGCCAGCAGTGAAGGGGCGCTGCAGTTCTTC. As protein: CASSEGALQFF.

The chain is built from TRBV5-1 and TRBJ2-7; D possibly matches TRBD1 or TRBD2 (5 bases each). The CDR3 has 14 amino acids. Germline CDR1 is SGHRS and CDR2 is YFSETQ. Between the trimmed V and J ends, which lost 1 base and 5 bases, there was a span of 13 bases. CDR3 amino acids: CASSLRGDEDEQYF. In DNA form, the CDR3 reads TGCGCCAGCAGCTTGAGGGGAGACGAGGACGAGCAGTACTTC.

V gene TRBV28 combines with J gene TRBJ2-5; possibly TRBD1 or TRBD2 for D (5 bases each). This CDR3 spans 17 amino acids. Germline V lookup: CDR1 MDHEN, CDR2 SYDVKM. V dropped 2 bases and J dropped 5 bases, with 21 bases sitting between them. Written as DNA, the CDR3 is TGTGCCAGCAGTTTAGGATCACAAGAGGGGATGAGGGAGACCCAGTACTTC. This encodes CASSLGSQEGMRETQYF. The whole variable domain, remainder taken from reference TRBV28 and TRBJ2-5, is DVKVTQSSRYLVKRTGEKVFLECVQDMDHENMFWYRQDPGLGLRLIYFSYDVKMKEKGDIPEGYSVSREKKERFSLILESASTNQTSMYLCASSLGSQEGMRETQYFGPGTRLLVL.

The CDR3 DNA reads TGTGCCAGCAGTCGCGTGGGGACAGATACGCAGTATTTT. It specifies CASSRVGTDTQYF. The V and J genes are TRBV6-5 and TRBJ2-3; D unresolved. The CDR3 covers 13 residues. Per germline, CDR1 MNHEY and CDR2 SVGAGI. The V and J ends lost 5 bases and 3 bases respectively, with 9 bases between them.

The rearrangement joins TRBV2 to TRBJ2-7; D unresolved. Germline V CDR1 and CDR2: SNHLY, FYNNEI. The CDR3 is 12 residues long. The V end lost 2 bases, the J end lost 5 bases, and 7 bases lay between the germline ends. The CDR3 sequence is CASSEWQDEQYF. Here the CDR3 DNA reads TGTGCCAGCAGTGAATGGCAGGACGAGCAGTACTTC. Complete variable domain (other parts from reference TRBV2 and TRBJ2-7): EPEVTQTPSHQVTQMGQEVILRCVPISNHLYFYWYRQILGQKVEFLVSFYNNEISEKSEIFDDQFSVERPDGSNFTLKIRSTKLEDSAMYFCASSEWQDEQYFGPGTRLTVT.

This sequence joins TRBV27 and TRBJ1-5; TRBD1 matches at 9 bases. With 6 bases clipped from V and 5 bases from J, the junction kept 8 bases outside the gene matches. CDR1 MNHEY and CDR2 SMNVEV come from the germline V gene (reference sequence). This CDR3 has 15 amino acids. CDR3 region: CASSPDRGKDQPQHF. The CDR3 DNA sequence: TGTGCCAGCAGCCCGGACAGGGGAAAAGATCAGCCCCAGCATTTT.

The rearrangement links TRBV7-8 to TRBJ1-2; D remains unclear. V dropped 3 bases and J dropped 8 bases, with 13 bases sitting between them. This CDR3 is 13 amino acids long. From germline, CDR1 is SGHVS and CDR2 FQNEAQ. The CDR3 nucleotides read TGTGCCAGCAGCTTGGATTTGACCTTAGGCTACACCTTC. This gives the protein CASSLDLTLGYTF.

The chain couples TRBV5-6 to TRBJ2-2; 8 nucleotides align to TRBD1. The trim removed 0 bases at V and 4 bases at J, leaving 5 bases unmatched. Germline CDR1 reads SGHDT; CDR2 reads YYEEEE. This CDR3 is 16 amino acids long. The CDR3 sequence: CASSLELTGGTGELFF. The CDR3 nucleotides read TGTGCCAGCAGCTTGGAATTAACAGGGGGCACCGGGGAGCTGTTTTTT.

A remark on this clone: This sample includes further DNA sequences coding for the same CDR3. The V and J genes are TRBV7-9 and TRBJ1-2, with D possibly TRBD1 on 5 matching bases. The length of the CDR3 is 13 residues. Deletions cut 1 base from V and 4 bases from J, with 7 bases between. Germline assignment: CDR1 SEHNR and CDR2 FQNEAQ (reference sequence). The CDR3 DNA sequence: TGTGCCAGCAGCTTAGTCGGGGGCTATGGCTACACCTTC. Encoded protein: CASSLVGGYGYTF.

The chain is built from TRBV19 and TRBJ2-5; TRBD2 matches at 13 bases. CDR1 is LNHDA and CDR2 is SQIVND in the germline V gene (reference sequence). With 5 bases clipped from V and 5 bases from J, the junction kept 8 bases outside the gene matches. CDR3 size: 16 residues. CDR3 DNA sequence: TGTGCCAGTAGTCCAGGGACTAGCGGGATTGGGGAGACCCAGTACTTC. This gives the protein CASSPGTSGIGETQYF.

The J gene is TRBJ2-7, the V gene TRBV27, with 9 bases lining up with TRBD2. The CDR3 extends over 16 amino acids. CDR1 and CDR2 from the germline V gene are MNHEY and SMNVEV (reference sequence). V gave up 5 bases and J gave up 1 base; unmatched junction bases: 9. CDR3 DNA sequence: TGTGCCAGCAGTCCGTCTAGCGGGATGGTATCCTACGAGCAGTACTTC. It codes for CASSPSSGMVSYEQYF.

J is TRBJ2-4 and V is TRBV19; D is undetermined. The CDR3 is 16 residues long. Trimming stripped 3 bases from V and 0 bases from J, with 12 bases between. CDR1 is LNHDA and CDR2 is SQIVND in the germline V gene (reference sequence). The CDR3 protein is CASSISPSTAKNIQYF. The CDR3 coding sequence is TGTGCCAGTAGTATTTCGCCATCCACAGCCAAAAACATTCAGTACTTC.

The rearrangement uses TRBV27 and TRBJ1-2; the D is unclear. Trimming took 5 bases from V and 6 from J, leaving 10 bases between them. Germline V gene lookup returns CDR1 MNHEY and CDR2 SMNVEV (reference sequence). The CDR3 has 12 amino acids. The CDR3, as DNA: TGTGCCAGCAGTGATGGACCGGATGGCTACACCTTC. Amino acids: CASSDGPDGYTF.

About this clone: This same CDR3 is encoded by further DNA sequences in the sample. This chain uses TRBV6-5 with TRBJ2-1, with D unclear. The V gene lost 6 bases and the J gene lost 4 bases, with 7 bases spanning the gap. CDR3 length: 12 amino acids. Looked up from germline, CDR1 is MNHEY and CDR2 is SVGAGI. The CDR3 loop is CASSPDYNEQFF. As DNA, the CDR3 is TGTGCCAGCAGCCCGGATTACAATGAGCAGTTCTTC.

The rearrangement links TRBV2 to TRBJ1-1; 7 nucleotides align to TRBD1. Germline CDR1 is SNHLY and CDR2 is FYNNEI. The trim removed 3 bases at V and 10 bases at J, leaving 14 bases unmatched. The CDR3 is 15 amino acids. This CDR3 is CASSDTPPRGTRAFF. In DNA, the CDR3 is TGTGCCAGCAGTGACACGCCTCCCAGGGGGACGAGAGCTTTCTTT.

CDR3 protein: CASSLWQADPSYEQYF. In DNA, the CDR3 is TGTGCCAGCAGCTTATGGCAGGCCGATCCCTCATACGAGCAGTACTTC. The chain employs TRBV11-2 and TRBJ2-7; D is unclear. This CDR3 region has 16 residues. Per the germline V gene, CDR1 is SGHAT and CDR2 is FQNNGV. The V gene lost 2 bases and the J gene lost 4 bases, with 18 bases spanning the gap.

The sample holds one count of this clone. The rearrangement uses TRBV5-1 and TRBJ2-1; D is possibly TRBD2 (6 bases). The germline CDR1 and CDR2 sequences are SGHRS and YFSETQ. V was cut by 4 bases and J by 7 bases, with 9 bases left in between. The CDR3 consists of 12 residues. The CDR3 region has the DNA TGCGCCAGCAGCCCGGAGGGTAATGAGCAGTTCTTC. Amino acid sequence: CASSPEGNEQFF.

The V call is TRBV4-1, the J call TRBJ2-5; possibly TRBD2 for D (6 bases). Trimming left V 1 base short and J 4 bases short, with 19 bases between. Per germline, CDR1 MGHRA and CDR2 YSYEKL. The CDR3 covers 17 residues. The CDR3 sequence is CASSQVPPEAGAETQYF. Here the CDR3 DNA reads TGCGCCAGCAGCCAAGTGCCCCCTGAAGCGGGCGCAGAGACCCAGTACTTC.

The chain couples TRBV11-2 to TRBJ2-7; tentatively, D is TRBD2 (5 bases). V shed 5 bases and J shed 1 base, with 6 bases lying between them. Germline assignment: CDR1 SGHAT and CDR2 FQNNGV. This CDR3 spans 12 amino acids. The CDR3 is CASSEGSYEQYF. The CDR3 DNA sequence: TGTGCCAGCAGCGAGGGTTCCTACGAGCAGTACTTC.

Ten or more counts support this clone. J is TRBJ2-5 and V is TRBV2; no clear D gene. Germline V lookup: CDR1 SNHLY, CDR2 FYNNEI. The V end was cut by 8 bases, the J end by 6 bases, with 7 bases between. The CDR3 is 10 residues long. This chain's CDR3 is CASRRKTQYF. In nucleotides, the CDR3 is TGTGCCAGCCGACGGAAGACCCAGTACTTC.